A selection of T cell receptor beta chains follows, all from one sample in a study of blood T cell repertoires in COVID-19. The method was immunoSEQ multiplex PCR; TCRdb's version includes in-frame clones alone and lacks a portion of them. The sample lists approximately 25,000 clones, about 81% occurring once. Sequencing was performed on peripheral blood. The receptors shown here come from a woman between 65 and 79 years old with COVID-19, enrolled during active disease. Both conserved end residues are part of each CDR3. Each record gives: CDR3 DNA, CDR3 protein, CDR3 length, clone size, J gene, D gene, V gene. The D gene is left open where the match is weak. The size entry is marked missing in some rows and otherwise reads once, few, many or a size class.

TGTGCCAGCAGCTGGGGACGGGGGGACACTGAAGCTTTCTTT CASSWGRGDTEAFF 14 NA TRBJ1-1 NA TRBV5-5
TGTGCCAGCAGCGTAGGTGCTAGCGGGAGTTATGAGACCCAGTACTTC CASSVGASGSYETQYF 16 NA TRBJ2-5 TRBD2 TRBV9
TGTGCCACCAGCAGGGCAACAGGGGTCGCTGGAAACACCATATATTTT CATSRATGVAGNTIYF 16 NA TRBJ1-3 TRBD1 TRBV15
TGTGCCAGCAGCGTAGCGGGGAACACTGAAGCTTTCTTT CASSVAGNTEAFF 13 few TRBJ1-1 NA TRBV9
TGTGCCAGCAGCGCAGGGACAGCCCTTGGAAACACCATATATTTT CASSAGTALGNTIYF 15 few TRBJ1-3 TRBD1 TRBV5-4
TGTGCCAGCAGTTACTCGGACAGGGCCCGCAATCAGCCCCAGCATTTT CASSYSDRARNQPQHF 16 NA TRBJ1-5 TRBD1 TRBV6-5
TGTGCCAGCAGTGGCTCTAGCGGGCTAAGCTACAATGAGCAGTTCTTC CASSGSSGLSYNEQFF 16 NA TRBJ2-1 TRBD2 TRBV6-1
TGTGCCAGCAGTGGTAGCTCTGGAAACACCATATATTTT CASSGSSGNTIYF 13 NA TRBJ1-3 NA TRBV7-2
TGTGCCAGTAGTATCAGGACTAGCGGGGAGCAGTTCTTC CASSIRTSGEQFF 13 few TRBJ2-1 TRBD2 TRBV19
TGTGCCAGCAGTTACTCAGTGACAGACAAAAACATTCAGTACTTC CASSYSVTDKNIQYF 15 NA TRBJ2-4 NA TRBV6-2/TRBV6-3
TGTGCCAGCAGTATCCAAGGGACAATCCATGAGCAGTTCTTC CASSIQGTIHEQFF 14 NA TRBJ2-1 NA TRBV6-5
TGTGCCAGCAGTGAATCAGGGTGGAACCAGCCCCAGCATTTT CASSESGWNQPQHF 14 NA TRBJ1-5 NA TRBV6-1
TGCGCCAGCAGCCAAGAGGGACAGAAATCTAACTATGGCTACACCTTC CASSQEGQKSNYGYTF 16 NA TRBJ1-2 TRBD1 TRBV4-1
TGCGCCAGCAGCTTGGACAGGGACTATGGCTACACCTTC CASSLDRDYGYTF 13 once TRBJ1-2 NA TRBV5-1
TGCAGTGCTAGTCCCCCGGGACTAGCGGGGGGCAAAGGGGAGCAGTACTTC CSASPPGLAGGKGEQYF 17 NA TRBJ2-7 TRBD2 TRBV20-1
TGTGCCAGTAGTCCTTGGCAGGGGAAGGACTATGGCTACACCTTC CASSPWQGKDYGYTF 15 NA TRBJ1-2 NA TRBV19
TGTGCCAGCAGTTTGGGGCAGGGGGGACTGTTTTTT CASSLGQGGLFF 12 NA TRBJ1-4 TRBD1 TRBV12-3/TRBV12-4
TGCGCCAGCAGCCAACCCAGGACAGGGCACACTGAAGCTTTCTTT CASSQPRTGHTEAFF 15 NA TRBJ1-1 TRBD1 TRBV4-1
TGTGCCAGTAGTATAGTGCCTTCCGGGAGTCACGGCTACACCTTC CASSIVPSGSHGYTF 15 NA TRBJ1-2 NA TRBV19
TGTGCCAGCAGTCTCCGGACAGGGCGAGAATTTAGACTGTTTTTT CASSLRTGREFRLFF 15 NA TRBJ1-4 TRBD1 TRBV6-5
TGTGCCACCAGCACCGGACTAGCGGATACCGACGAGCAGTACTTC CATSTGLADTDEQYF 15 few TRBJ2-7 TRBD2 TRBV15
TGTGCCAGTAGTACCGGACTAGAGTACGAGCAGTACTTC CASSTGLEYEQYF 13 NA TRBJ2-7 TRBD2 TRBV19
TGCAGCGTTGAACGAGGGTGGACCACTGGCTACACCTTC CSVERGWTTGYTF 13 once TRBJ1-2 NA TRBV29-1
TGTGCCAGCAGTGAAGCGCGGGCAACCGGCTATGGCTACACCTTC CASSEARATGYGYTF 15 few TRBJ1-2 NA TRBV2
TGTGCCAGTCTCAAAGGGACAACGAACCTCCCTTATGGCTACACCTTC CASLKGTTNLPYGYTF 16 NA TRBJ1-2 NA TRBV2
TGTGCCAGCAGCTTAGGCGTCCGCGCGGGGGGCGGTGAAGCTTTCTTT CASSLGVRAGGGEAFF 16 NA TRBJ1-1 NA TRBV11-2
TGTGCCAGCAGCTTAGCGAGTCGGACTAGCGGGAGGAGGTGGAGCACAGATACGCAGTATTTT CASSLASRTSGRRWSTDTQYF 21 NA TRBJ2-3 TRBD2 TRBV7-2
TGTGCCACCAGCAGAGAGGGCAGTTCCCCTGAAGCTTTCTTT CATSREGSSPEAFF 14 NA TRBJ1-1 NA TRBV15
TGTGCCAGCAGCTTAGATCTGAGGAGGGGTCAGTACTTC CASSLDLRRGQYF 13 NA TRBJ2-5 NA TRBV11-2
TGTGCCATCAGTGGACAGGGGAGGACTGAAGCTTTCTTT CAISGQGRTEAFF 13 NA TRBJ1-1 TRBD1 TRBV10-3
TGTGCCAGCAGCTTCAGTCCGTCGAACACTGAAGCTTTCTTT CASSFSPSNTEAFF 14 NA TRBJ1-1 NA TRBV7-9
TGTGCCAGCAGAGGACAAAACTATGGCTACACCTTC CASRGQNYGYTF 12 NA TRBJ1-2 NA TRBV6-5
TGTGCCACAGGGACAGACCTCAATCAGCCCCAGCATTTT CATGTDLNQPQHF 13 NA TRBJ1-5 TRBD1 TRBV15
TGTGCCAGCAGCTACCGACAGGGAGGTGAAAAACTGTTTTTT CASSYRQGGEKLFF 14 NA TRBJ1-4 TRBD1 TRBV16
TGTGCCAGCAGCCAAGCTCGGGATCGTAGGCAGTTCTTC CASSQARDRRQFF 13 NA TRBJ2-1 NA TRBV3-1/TRBV3-2
TGTGCCAGCAGCTTACCAGCGCGGGTGACCACTGAAGCTTTCTTT CASSLPARVTTEAFF 15 few TRBJ1-1 NA TRBV7-8
TGCGCCAGCAGCTTGACTAGCGGGAGCTCCTACAATGAGCAGTTCTTC CASSLTSGSSYNEQFF 16 few TRBJ2-1 TRBD2 TRBV5-1
TGTGCCAGCAGCTTGGGAGGACAGGGAGATGAAAAACTGTTTTTT CASSLGGQGDEKLFF 15 NA TRBJ1-4 TRBD1 TRBV5-4
TGTGCCAGCAGCCAGCTTGGACTAGCGAAGACCGGGGAGCTGTTTTTT CASSQLGLAKTGELFF 16 NA TRBJ2-2 TRBD2 TRBV13
TGTGCCAGCAGTGGAATGGGCGGGGGGCCTCAAGAGCAGTACTTC CASSGMGGGPQEQYF 15 NA TRBJ2-7 TRBD2 TRBV2
TGTGCCAGCAGCTCCCCGGGACAGGGAGGTGAAAAACTGTTTTTT CASSSPGQGGEKLFF 15 few TRBJ1-4 TRBD1 TRBV9
TGTGCCAGCAGCTTTTCCGGGACAGGGGCGGGATCGTGGTACAATGAGCAGTTCTTC CASSFSGTGAGSWYNEQFF 19 NA TRBJ2-1 TRBD1 TRBV5-4
TGTGCCAGCAGCCCTCCACGGGGGGAGACCCAGTACTTC CASSPPRGETQYF 13 once TRBJ2-5 NA TRBV6-2/TRBV6-3
TGTGCCAGCAGCCACGGGGGGGGAGATCAGCCCCAGCATTTT CASSHGGGDQPQHF 14 NA TRBJ1-5 NA TRBV28
TGTGCCAGCAGCGTAGAGGGCGTAAGGGGGAATGAGCAGTTCTTC CASSVEGVRGNEQFF 15 NA TRBJ2-1 NA TRBV9
TGTGCCAGCAGGACAGGGTCTCAGCCCCAGCATTTT CASRTGSQPQHF 12 few TRBJ1-5 TRBD1 TRBV6-5
TGCGCCAGCAGCCGAGACCGGGACAGCTACTACACCTTC CASSRDRDSYYTF 13 few TRBJ1-2 TRBD1 TRBV4-1
TGTGCCAGCAGTTTTCGGGACACTCTGTCCGATGAGCAGTTCTTC CASSFRDTLSDEQFF 15 NA TRBJ2-1 NA TRBV9
TGTGCCAGCAGCTTAGGGGACAGGCTGGCGGTTTCGGACACTGAAGCTTTCTTT CASSLGDRLAVSDTEAFF 18 NA TRBJ1-1 TRBD1 TRBV11-3
TGTGCCAGCAGCTCCCGGTCAGGGGTGTTCTCTGGAAAACTGTTTTTT CASSSRSGVFSGKLFF 16 NA TRBJ1-4 NA TRBV7-8
TGTGCCAGCAGTCTTAGACTAGCGGGCGCTTCAGATACGCAGTATTTT CASSLRLAGASDTQYF 16 NA TRBJ2-3 TRBD2 TRBV7-2
TGTGCCAGCAGTACATATACCGGGGAGCTGTTTTTT CASSTYTGELFF 12 NA TRBJ2-2 NA TRBV6-5